What follows are 11 T cell receptor beta chains derived from one specimen sequenced in a study of blood T cell repertoires in COVID-19. The method was immunoSEQ multiplex PCR; TCRdb's version includes in-frame clones alone and lacks a portion of them. The data contain around 160,000 clones, 78% of them singletons. Sequences were obtained from peripheral blood. All receptors derive from a woman aged 80 or older with acute or convalescent COVID-19.

The V call is TRBV10-2, the J call TRBJ2-1; 10 bases match TRBD2. Per germline, CDR1 WSHSY and CDR2 SAAADI. V lost 6 bases, J lost 7 bases, and 3 bases stayed unmatched. This CDR3 region has 13 residues. CDR3 protein: CASSWTSGNEQFF. The CDR3 bases are TGCGCCAGCAGCTGGACTAGCGGTAATGAGCAGTTCTTC.

The chain couples TRBV5-4 to TRBJ2-3; 8 positions agree with TRBD1. The CDR3 is 16 residues long. V shed 0 bases and J 3 bases; nucleotides not matched to a gene: 6. The V gene's germline CDR1 is SGHNT and CDR2 YYREEE (reference sequence). The CDR3 here is CASSLAPQGATDTQYF. In DNA form, the CDR3 reads TGTGCCAGCAGCTTGGCCCCCCAGGGGGCGACAGATACGCAGTATTTT.

This clone appeared once. The chain carries TRBV19 and TRBJ2-7, with 10 bases aligning to TRBD1. The CDR3 is 16 residues long. Germline values: CDR1 LNHDA, CDR2 SQIVND (reference sequence). J was trimmed by 1 base and V by 2 bases; bases with no gene match: 5. The CDR3 protein is CASSIRGQGPSYEQYF. The CDR3 DNA is TGTGCCAGTAGTATAAGGGGACAGGGGCCGTCCTACGAGCAGTACTTC. The variable domain in full, with the rest retrieved from reference TRBV19 and TRBJ2-7, is DGGITQSPKYLFRKEGQNVTLSCEQNLNHDAMYWYRQDPGQGLRLIYYSQIVNDFQKGDIAEGYSVSREKKESFPLTVTSAQKNPTAFYLCASSIRGQGPSYEQYFGPGTRLTVT.

The chain has TRBV5-6 and TRBJ2-2, with 9 nucleotides matching TRBD1. Unmatched junction bases numbered 7, after V lost 4 bases and J lost 3 bases. The CDR3 length is 16 residues. Looked up from germline, CDR1 is SGHDT and CDR2 is YYEEEE. This chain's CDR3 is CASSKVQGAHTGELFF. The CDR3 nucleotides are TGTGCCAGCAGCAAAGTACAGGGGGCGCACACCGGGGAGCTGTTTTTT.

The V and J genes are TRBV5-8 and TRBJ2-5, with 7 bases identical to TRBD1. The germline V gene encodes CDR1 SGHTS and CDR2 YDEGEE. The CDR3 is made up of 14 amino acids. The trim removed 4 bases at V and 7 bases at J, leaving 10 bases unmatched. CDR3 sequence: CASSGGQPPWTQYF. In DNA form, the CDR3 reads TGTGCCAGCAGCGGGGGACAGCCACCGTGGACCCAGTACTTC.

The chain carries TRBV6-6 and TRBJ1-6; D remains ambiguous. From germline, CDR1 is MNHNY and CDR2 SVGAGI (reference sequence). V was trimmed by 10 bases and J by 1 base, leaving 11 bases between them. The CDR3 runs to 14 residues. CDR3 amino acids: CAIATGSYNSPLHF. The CDR3 nucleotides read TGTGCCATCGCGACGGGGTCCTATAATTCACCCCTCCACTTT.

In regard to this clone: An end of the junction differs from the germline gene, which may be a read error. This chain links TRBV6-1 with TRBJ2-3, with 7 bases identical to TRBD1. Germline CDR1 and CDR2: MNHNS and SASEGT. The CDR3 is made up of 15 amino acids. The CDR3: CASREDRAPPDTQYF. CDR3 bases: TGTGCCAGCAGGGAAGACAGGGCCCCCCCAGATACGCAGTATTTT.

The rearrangement links TRBV6-5 to TRBJ2-6; tentative D call: TRBD1 (5 bases). There are 15 residues in the CDR3. Trimming pared 6 bases from V and 0 bases from J, leaving 9 bases between. The germline V gene encodes CDR1 MNHEY and CDR2 SVGAGI. The CDR3 bases are TGTGCCAGCAGCCTCGACAGCTCTGGGGCCAACGTCCTGACTTTC. This sequence encodes CASSLDSSGANVLTF.

The V gene is TRBV7-6, the J gene TRBJ2-2; TRBD2 agrees at 11 bases. Trimming removed 5 bases from V and 1 base from J; junction bases left unmatched: 6. Germline CDR1 reads SGHVS; CDR2 reads FNYEAQ. CDR3 length: 17 residues. CDR3 sequence: CASSRTSGWGNTGELFF. The CDR3 bases are TGTGCCAGCAGCCGGACTAGCGGGTGGGGGAACACCGGGGAGCTGTTTTTT.

This clone has only a few counts. V and J are TRBV7-2 and TRBJ1-2; D possibly corresponds to TRBD1 (5 bases). The CDR3 spans 13 residues. Trimming removed 3 bases from V and 1 base from J, with 6 bases in between. The germline CDR1 and CDR2 sequences are SGHTA and FQGNSA. The CDR3, as DNA: TGTGCCAGCAGCTTCGACAGTAACTATGGCTACACCTTC. Translated, it gives CASSFDSNYGYTF.

The chain has TRBV7-9 and TRBJ2-5; D remains ambiguous. CDR3 length: 15 residues. Germline-derived CDR1 and CDR2 are SEHNR and FQNEAQ (reference sequence). Trimming took 1 base from V and 5 from J, leaving 14 bases between them. CDR3 in amino acids: CASSLVETRSETQYF. Here the CDR3 DNA reads TGTGCCAGCAGCTTAGTTGAGACTCGCTCGGAGACCCAGTACTTC.